This TCR beta chain was identified during a study of blood T cell repertoires in COVID-19 (dated by TCRdb to 2018 to 2021). Background for the entire study: Collaborator samples came from the United States, Italy and Spain and covered acute and convalescent phases of COVID-19. The material from the prospective study consisted of cDNA or gDNA derived from T cells, B-cell-depleted T cells, or PBMCs. Subjects who had been exposed to COVID-19, were actively infected with it, or had recovered from it provided the deeply sampled blood TCRbeta repertoires that made up the dataset. The repertoires were released in a freely available public database meant as a resource for research on the immune response to SARS-CoV-2. The samples were drawn from the first 160 participants of the ongoing ImmuneRACE study and from 950 to 1,500 subjects provided by 6 global collaborators. Nearly every sample came with metadata listing a de-identified subject ID, COVID-19 status, age in years and sex. Where available, HLA class I and class II types were taken from metadata supplied by the sample provider and were not determined by assay-based typing. Beyond this particular receptor, the publication reports: The amount of clinical and demographic metadata varied by source and participant and was provided uncurated.

V sheds 2 bases and J sheds 4 bases, leaving 20 bases between their ends. Based on the germline V gene (reference sequence), the CDR1 and CDR2 sequences are SSHAT and FNYEAQ. The cysteine opens and the phenylalanine closes a CDR3 of 17 amino acids. Of the read, only the CDR3 DNA is kept; its 51 bases are in frame from base 1. Collaborating institutions collected whole blood in K2EDTA tubes following their own protocols. Collaborator samples were shipped for TCRbeta analysis as frozen whole blood, isolated PBMCs, or DNA extracted from either sample type. Worth noting for this clone: Its antigen has not been determined. Base qualities were left out, and no much larger clone turns up one base away.

TCRbeta CDR3 regions were amplified from genomic DNA by means of the immunoSEQ Assay, a bias-controlled multiplex PCR. The authors processed their data as follows. Within the assay, amplification of reference gene primers was used to estimate how many nucleated cells each sample contained. Sequence reads were collapsed and filtered to measure the absolute abundance of every unique TCRbeta CDR3 rearrangement. For each sample, productive Simpson clonality was calculated as the square root of Simpson's diversity index across productive rearrangements. TCRdb took this table from immuneACCESS and kept in-frame rearrangements with V and J called. Such tables lack part of the clones; where checked against another copy, unresolved V genes explain under half of the gap, and the rest is unexplained. V, J and clone size were drawn from that table, and D and trimming were deduced from the DNA. The sample includes more than 90,000 clones, with approximately 83% observed a single time. Clones ranked in the top ten supply approximately 0.77% of the sample.

The sample consisted of peripheral blood. The rearranged segments are TRBV7-7 and TRBJ2-5; matching of 6 bases hints at TRBD2 as the D gene. The sequence came from a woman aged 65 to 85 with acute or convalescent COVID-19. The sequence in DNA is TGTGCCAGCAGCTTACAAGGAGTAGCGGCCCCAACAGAGACCCAGTACTTC. The resulting protein is CASSLQGVAAPTETQYF.